Given below is one TCR beta chain in context. The J segment lost 8 bases and the V segment lost 4 bases, leaving 8 bases of the junction unmatched. This CDR3 is built from 15 residues. The germline V gene has CDR1 LGHNA and CDR2 YNFKEQ. The data were produced by immunoSEQ multiplex PCR, yet TCRdb's version contains in-frame clones alone and is incomplete. The sample lists 150,000 to 200,000 clones; over 90% were seen once. The data are from a study of blood T cell repertoires in COVID-19. Study summary: Sources were T cells, B-cell-depleted T cells, or PBMCs; the material itself was cDNA or gDNA.

This clonotype was sampled from a woman in her sixties with COVID-19, enrolled during active disease. The rearrangement joins TRBV4-2 to TRBJ2-1, with 10 bases matching TRBD1. The sample comprised peripheral blood. The CDR3 reads CASSPGQGDLDEQFF. In nucleotides, the CDR3 is TGTGCCAGCAGCCCTGGACAGGGGGATTTGGATGAGCAGTTCTTC.